What follows are 10 T cell receptor beta chains derived from one specimen sequenced in a study of blood T cell repertoires in COVID-19 (dated by TCRdb to 2018 to 2021). Preparation of the library involved the immunoSEQ multiplex PCR assay. Sourced from immuneACCESS, this table was stored by TCRdb with only in-frame sequences that have V and J called. A share of the clones is absent; for the studies checked, an unresolved V gene accounts for under half, and the remainder has no known explanation. For this sample the table gives 200,000 to 250,000 clones, of which roughly four fifths were detected only once. Around 4.6% of the sample goes to the ten largest clones. Sequenced sample: PBMCs or T cells enriched from blood (not recorded which). These receptors were obtained from a woman aged 45-65 years who had been exposed to COVID-19.

The chain is built from TRBV19 and TRBJ1-1; no definite D call. This CDR3 is 16 amino acids long. V was clipped by 3 bases and J by 1 base, with 15 bases between them. In germline, CDR1 is LNHDA, CDR2 SQIVND (reference sequence). The CDR3 coding sequence is TGTGCCAGTAGTATGAGGGTGGGGATACCGAACACTGAAGCTTTCTTT. Its protein is CASSMRVGIPNTEAFF.

This chain joins TRBV5-1 and TRBJ2-7, with 8 bases that match TRBD1. The CDR3 contains 17 residues. CDR1 SGHRS and CDR2 YFSETQ come from the germline V gene. Trimming cost V 0 bases and J 3 bases; bases outside gene matches: 11. The CDR3 DNA sequence: TGCGCCAGCAGCTTGGCCGGAGGACAGGGACGGTACTACGAGCAGTACTTC. Its protein product is CASSLAGGQGRYYEQYF.

The chain is built from TRBV27 and TRBJ1-1; 7 bases are shared with TRBD1. Per germline, CDR1 MNHEY and CDR2 SMNVEV (reference sequence). The CDR3 spans 13 residues. The junction had 1 base not matched to a gene; V was cut back by 3 bases and J by 3 bases. The CDR3: CASSFQGDTEAFF. The CDR3 nucleotides read TGTGCCAGCAGTTTTCAGGGGGACACTGAAGCTTTCTTT.

The CDR3 nucleotides are TGTGCCAGCAGTGAACAGGGCGGTCTAGGGACTTTCTTT. Its translation is CASSEQGGLGTFF. This sequence joins TRBV6-1 and TRBJ1-1; possibly TRBD1 for D (5 bases). Germline CDR1 is MNHNS and CDR2 is SASEGT. V shed 2 bases and J shed 12 bases, with 16 bases lying between them. CDR3 length: 13 residues.

The J gene is TRBJ1-2, the V gene TRBV5-5; the D gene is possibly TRBD1 (5 bases). Germline CDR1 and CDR2: SGHKS and YYEKEE (reference sequence). The CDR3 contains 16 residues. Between the trimmed V and J ends, which lost 7 bases and 5 bases, there was a span of 24 bases. CDR3 region: CASLRGSGIGGYGYTF. The DNA for the CDR3 is TGTGCCAGCCTACGGGGGTCAGGGATTGGAGGGTATGGCTACACCTTC.

This chain uses TRBV18 with TRBJ2-1; weak D call: TRBD2 (6 bases). V shed 3 bases and J shed 3 bases, with 12 bases lying between them. Germline V gene lookup returns CDR1 KGHSH and CDR2 LQKENI. The length of the CDR3 is 15 residues. CDR3 nucleotide sequence: TGTGCCAGCTCACCTCGCGGGGACCTCTACAATGAGCAGTTCTTC. It encodes CASSPRGDLYNEQFF.

This chain links TRBV10-3 with TRBJ1-2, with 8 bases lining up with TRBD1. CDR3 length: 14 residues. CDR1 ENHRY and CDR2 SYGVKD come from the germline V gene. The ends lost 7 bases at V and 4 bases at J; junction bases unmatched: 8. The CDR3 sequence: CAITADREGYGYTF. CDR3 sequence (DNA): TGTGCCATCACCGCGGACAGGGAAGGCTATGGCTACACCTTC.

This chain connects TRBV9 to TRBJ2-3; D may be TRBD2 (6 bases). The V end was cut by 4 bases, the J end by 1 base, with 19 bases between. This CDR3 has 17 amino acids. Germline V CDR1 and CDR2: SGDLS, YYNGEE. The CDR3 loop reads CASSPQTRTGGTDTQYF. DNA for the CDR3: TGTGCCAGCAGCCCCCAGACGAGGACGGGGGGCACAGATACGCAGTATTTT. Based on the CDR3 plus reference TRBV9 and TRBJ2-3, the full variable domain is DSGVTQTPKHLITATGQRVTLRCSPRSGDLSVYWYQQSLDQGLQFLIQYYNGEERAKGNILERFSAQQFPDLHSELNLSSLELGDSALYFCASSPQTRTGGTDTQYFGPGTRLTVL.

The rearrangement uses TRBV5-1 and TRBJ1-5; TRBD1 agrees at 7 bases. CDR1 SGHRS and CDR2 YFSETQ come from the germline V gene. CDR3 length: 14 amino acids. The ends lost 4 bases at V and 7 bases at J; junction bases unmatched: 8. CDR3 DNA sequence: TGCGCCAGCAGCCCCTCGACAGGGCTACAGCCCCAGCATTTT. Its protein is CASSPSTGLQPQHF. Full variable domain (missing parts from reference TRBV5-1 and TRBJ1-5): KAGVTQTPRYLIKTRGQQVTLSCSPISGHRSVSWYQQTPGQGLQFLFEYFSETQRNKGNFPGRFSGRQFSNSRSEMNVSTLELGDSALYLCASSPSTGLQPQHFGDGTRLSIL.

The chain joins TRBV2 to TRBJ1-5; D not certain. V was pared by 3 bases and J by 0 bases, with 9 bases between. The CDR3 is made up of 15 amino acids. In germline, CDR1 is SNHLY, CDR2 FYNNEI. The CDR3 is CASSELENSNQPQHF. The CDR3 DNA reads as TGTGCCAGCAGTGAGTTAGAGAATAGCAATCAGCCCCAGCATTTT. Full variable domain (rest looked up from reference TRBV2 and TRBJ1-5): EPEVTQTPSHQVTQMGQEVILRCVPISNHLYFYWYRQILGQKVEFLVSFYNNEISEKSEIFDDQFSVERPDGSNFTLKIRSTKLEDSAMYFCASSELENSNQPQHFGDGTRLSIL.